One and the same sample provided the 24 T cell receptor beta chains below, sequenced in a study of neurological immune-mediated disorders. TCRdb ran MiXCR on the 5' RACE reads and lists one entry per CDR3 protein. The table records roughly 100,000 distinct CDR3 sequences, roughly 3.2% of them present only once. Sequences were obtained from PBMCs. The receptors shown here come from a woman aged 45 to 65 with multiple sclerosis.

This clonotype was seen many times. The rearrangement joins TRBV4-3 to TRBJ1-4; a possible D gene is TRBD1 (6 bases). The CDR3 totals 16 residues. Per the germline V gene, CDR1 is LGHNA and CDR2 is YSLEER. Trimming shortened V by 0 bases and J by 4 bases, and 12 bases separated the two germline ends. In DNA, the CDR3 is TGCGCCAGCAGCCAAGAAGGGACACCTCTTAATGAAAAACTGTTTTTT. This codes for CASSQEGTPLNEKLFF.

This clonotype was seen at least ten times. The chain couples TRBV20-1 to TRBJ1-5, with D hard to call. CDR1 and CDR2 (germline): DFQATT, SNEGSKA (reference sequence). The CDR3 extends over 14 amino acids. Trimming pared 1 base from V and 2 bases from J, leaving 9 bases between. The CDR3 reads CSARALGGNQPQHF. The CDR3 region has the DNA TGCAGTGCTAGAGCCCTTGGGGGCAATCAGCCCCAGCATTTT.

Many counts were recorded for this clonotype. The genes are TRBV3-1 and TRBJ1-1; D not certain. V was cut by 0 bases and J by 6 bases, with 8 bases left in between. This CDR3 is built from 13 residues. Germline V lookup: CDR1 LGHDT, CDR2 YNNKEL (reference sequence). Here the CDR3 reads CASSQDLQAEAFF. For the CDR3, the DNA is TGTGCCAGCAGCCAAGATCTCCAGGCTGAAGCTTTCTTT.

J is TRBJ1-1 and V is TRBV18; D gene uncertain. Trimming took 0 bases from V and 7 from J, leaving 9 bases between them. Germline V lookup: CDR1 KGHSH, CDR2 LQKENI. CDR3 length: 13 amino acids. The chain's CDR3 is CASSPPLGDEAFF. In DNA form, the CDR3 reads TGTGCCAGCTCACCACCGTTGGGAGATGAAGCTTTCTTT.

This clonotype was seen many times. The chain is built from TRBV3-1 and TRBJ1-2; 7 positions match TRBD1. Trimming removed 4 bases from V and 8 bases from J; junction bases left unmatched: 7. In germline, CDR1 is LGHDT, CDR2 YNNKEL (reference sequence). This CDR3 has 13 residues. The CDR3: CASSLPTGYGYTF. The CDR3 nucleotides read TGTGCCAGCAGCCTCCCGACAGGGTACGGCTACACCTTC.

This clonotype was counted at least ten times. The chain has TRBV18 and TRBJ1-1; D ambiguous. Germline-derived CDR1 and CDR2 are KGHSH and LQKENI. V was pared by 8 bases and J by 3 bases, with 10 bases between. The CDR3 totals 12 residues. CDR3 DNA: TGTGCCAGCAAGGGTCAGGACACTGAAGCTTTCTTT. It translates to CASKGQDTEAFF.

This clonotype was counted a few times. It may be a read error: a sequence one base away is much more abundant. The gene calls are TRBV20-1 and TRBJ1-6; D is possibly TRBD1 (6 bases). CDR1 is DFQATT and CDR2 is SNEGSKA in the germline V gene (reference sequence). This CDR3 comprises 15 residues. The CDR3, as DNA: TGCAGTGCCAGGCCGTTGGAGGGGGATAATTCACACCTCCACTTT. It encodes CSARPLEGDNSHLHF.

This clonotype has ten or more counts. In DNA, the CDR3 is TGTGCCATCAGTGGGACAGGGGGCAATCAGCCCCAGCATTTT. It translates to CAISGTGGNQPQHF. The rearrangement links TRBV10-3 to TRBJ1-5, with TRBD1 identical over 9 bases. This CDR3 comprises 14 residues. The germline gives CDR1 ENHRY, CDR2 SYGVKD. J gave up 2 bases and V 4 bases, and 0 bases lay outside the gene matches.

On this clonotype: A much larger clone differs by one base, so this may be a read error. V and J are TRBV6-2 or TRBV6-3 and TRBJ1-5; no clear D. Germline V gene sequence: CDR1 MNHEY, CDR2 SVGEGT. The CDR3 extends over 12 amino acids. The CDR3 protein is CDSSYAGQPQHF. The CDR3 DNA sequence: TGTGACAGCAGTTACGCTGGCCAGCCCCAGCATTTT.

This clonotype was counted at least ten times. The chain couples TRBV10-3 to TRBJ1-4; D might be TRBD1 (5 bases). The CDR3 sequence is 13 residues long. CDR1 ENHRY and CDR2 SYGVKD come from the germline V gene. Trimming shortened V by 6 bases and J by 5 bases, and 10 bases separated the two germline ends. The CDR3 reads CAISRDGNEKLFF. The CDR3 DNA sequence: TGTGCCATCAGCCGGGACGGCAATGAAAAACTGTTTTTT.

This clonotype was observed many times. The chain links TRBV15 to TRBJ2-5; D possibly corresponds to TRBD1 (5 bases). CDR3 length: 13 residues. The germline gives CDR1 LNHNV, CDR2 YYDKDF (reference sequence). V shed 1 base and J shed 3 bases, with 6 bases lying between them. As DNA, the CDR3 is TGTGCCACCAGCAGAGTCAGGGAAGAGACCCAGTACTTC. Translating gives CATSRVREETQYF. Filled out from reference TRBV15 and TRBJ2-5, the complete variable domain reads DAMVIQNPRYQVTQFGKPVTLSCSQTLNHNVMYWYQQKSSQAPKLLFHYYDKDFNNEADTPDNFQSRRPNTSFCFLDIRSPGLGDTAMYLCATSRVREETQYFGPGTRLLVL.

The table lists this clonotype with many counts. The genes are TRBV20-1 and TRBJ1-2; D perhaps matches TRBD1 (5 bases). CDR1 and CDR2 (germline): DFQATT, SNEGSKA (reference sequence). This CDR3 contains 14 residues. CDR3 residues: CSTGKQGSNYGYTF. The CDR3 nucleotides read TGCTCTACAGGAAAGCAGGGTTCTAACTATGGCTACACCTTC.

This chain links TRBV3-1 with TRBJ2-1; TRBD2 agrees at 9 bases. The CDR3 loop spans 15 amino acids. CDR1 is LGHDT and CDR2 is YNNKEL in the germline V gene (reference sequence). Trimming at V came to 6 bases and at J to 5 bases, leaving 8 bases not matched to a gene. The CDR3 reads CASSRSGGYNNEQFF. The CDR3 DNA is TGTGCCAGCAGTCGAAGCGGGGGGTATAACAATGAGCAGTTCTTC.

This clonotype was seen repeatedly, ten times or more. The chain recombines TRBV5-1 with TRBJ2-5, with a tentative D call TRBD1 (6 bases). CDR1 is SGHRS and CDR2 is YFSETQ in the germline V gene. V was clipped by 5 bases and J by 4 bases, with 15 bases between them. The CDR3 totals 14 residues. DNA for the CDR3: TGCGCCAGCAGTTTAGGGACATCGAGAGAGACCCAGTACTTC. It specifies CASSLGTSRETQYF.

This clonotype was seen many times. The chain combines TRBV7-3 with TRBJ2-1; 13 positions agree with TRBD2. Germline loops: CDR1 SGHTA, CDR2 FQGTGA. The ends lost 4 bases at V and 13 bases at J; junction bases unmatched: 4. The CDR3 runs 13 residues. The CDR3 protein is CASSSLAGGQQFF. The CDR3 DNA reads TGTGCCAGCAGCTCACTAGCGGGGGGGCAACAGTTCTTC.

This clonotype was counted a few times. The rearrangement uses TRBV20-1 and TRBJ1-1, with D possibly matching TRBD1 (5 bases). The germline CDR1 and CDR2 sequences are DFQATT and SNEGSKA (reference sequence). V gave up 5 bases and J gave up 3 bases, with 13 bases separating them. The CDR3 is 13 residues long. CDR3 nucleotide sequence: TGCAGTGCTTCCGTCGGGGGATACACTGAAGCTTTCTTT. This translates into CSASVGGYTEAFF.

The chain uses TRBV6-6 and TRBJ2-7; tentative D call: TRBD2 (5 bases). Trimming removed 2 bases at V and 2 bases at J, with 16 bases between. Germline CDR1 MNHNY, CDR2 SVGAGI (reference sequence). The CDR3 consists of 16 residues. CDR3 in DNA: TGTGCCAGCAGTTACGGTGTCGGGGTTGAGGCCTACGAGCAGTACTTC. It encodes CASSYGVGVEAYEQYF.

The sample holds many counts of this clonotype. The chain is built from TRBV20-1 and TRBJ2-2, with D perhaps TRBD2 (5 bases). V was trimmed by 7 bases and J by 0 bases, leaving 9 bases between them. Germline CDR1 reads DFQATT; CDR2 reads SNEGSKA (reference sequence). This CDR3 has 13 amino acids. CDR3 loop: CSVLRANTGELFF. CDR3 DNA: TGCAGTGTATTGCGGGCGAACACCGGGGAGCTGTTTTTT.

Ten or more counts support this clonotype. The J gene is TRBJ2-1, the V gene TRBV11-3, with 10 bases matching TRBD1. The trim removed 5 bases at V and 10 bases at J, leaving 8 bases unmatched. Germline V lookup: CDR1 SGHNT, CDR2 YENEEA. The CDR3 extends over 14 amino acids. The CDR3 spells CASSQRQGAVEQFF. CDR3 in DNA: TGTGCCAGCAGCCAAAGACAGGGGGCCGTAGAGCAGTTCTTC.

This clonotype showed up just a few times. Germline is not matched at one junction end, which may reflect a read error. This chain links TRBV12-3 or TRBV12-4 with TRBJ1-5, with unresolved D. The CDR3 consists of 14 residues. The CDR3 spells CASSLEVRHKTQNF. CDR3 sequence (DNA): TGTGCCAGCAGTTTAGAGGTGAGGCATAAGACCCAGAATTTT.

At least ten counts were recorded for this clonotype. V is TRBV5-1 and J is TRBJ2-2; 7 bases map to TRBD2. Unmatched junction bases numbered 11, after V lost 1 base and J lost 5 bases. Germline V CDR1 and CDR2: SGHRS, YFSETQ. CDR3 length: 17 amino acids. CDR3 bases: TGCGCCAGCAGCTTGAGACCTAGCGGATCTAGTACCGGGGAGCTGTTTTTT. As protein: CASSLRPSGSSTGELFF.

This clonotype has at least ten counts. The rearrangement joins TRBV28 to TRBJ1-1; D gene unclear. The CDR3 runs to 14 residues. Germline V gene sequence: CDR1 MDHEN, CDR2 SYDVKM. V lost 6 bases and J 0 bases, leaving 11 bases between the germline ends. The CDR3 here is CASRIGSMNTEAFF. CDR3 bases: TGTGCCAGCAGAATAGGATCGATGAACACTGAAGCTTTCTTT.

This clonotype is medium-sized within its sample. J is TRBJ1-1 and V is TRBV20-1; TRBD1 is a possible D gene (5 bases). CDR1 and CDR2 (germline): DFQATT, SNEGSKA (reference sequence). This CDR3 region has 14 residues. Trimming took 2 bases from V and 3 from J, leaving 13 bases between them. CDR3 sequence reads: CSARPRDSHTEAFF. The CDR3 nucleotides are TGCAGTGCTAGACCACGGGACTCCCACACTGAAGCTTTCTTT.

This clonotype was counted ten times or more. The chain joins TRBV6-6 to TRBJ1-5; 8 positions agree with TRBD1. Trimming took 1 base from V and 6 from J; bases not matched to a gene: 14. Per germline, CDR1 MNHNY and CDR2 SVGAGI (reference sequence). The CDR3 is made up of 18 amino acids. CDR3 coding DNA: TGTGCCAGCAGTTACTTCGGACAGGGAAGGTTCTTGAGTCAGCCCCAGCATTTT. It is translated as CASSYFGQGRFLSQPQHF.